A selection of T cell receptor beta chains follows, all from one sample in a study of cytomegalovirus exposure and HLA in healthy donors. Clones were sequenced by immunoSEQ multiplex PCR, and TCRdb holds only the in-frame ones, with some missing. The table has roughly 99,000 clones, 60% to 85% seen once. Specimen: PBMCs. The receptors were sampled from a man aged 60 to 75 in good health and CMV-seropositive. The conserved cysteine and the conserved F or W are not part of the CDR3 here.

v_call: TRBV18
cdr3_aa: ASSVGHPNTEAF

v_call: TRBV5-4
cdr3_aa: ASSLGGFSGANVLT

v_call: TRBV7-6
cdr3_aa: ASSPSGGNTIY

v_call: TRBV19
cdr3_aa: ASSMVQDTNQPQH

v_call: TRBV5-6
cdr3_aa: ASSLDTHTEAF

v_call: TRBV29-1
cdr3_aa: GGMNTEAF

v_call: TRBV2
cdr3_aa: ASSGQGSWDTQY

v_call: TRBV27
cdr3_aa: ASSFSGQGSGYT

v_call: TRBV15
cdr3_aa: ATSRTARRGTGELF

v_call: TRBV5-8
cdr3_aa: ASSWGTGDGNTIY

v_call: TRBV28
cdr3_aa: ASASQSNQPQH

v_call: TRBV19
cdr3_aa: ASTRDRGRFSEQY

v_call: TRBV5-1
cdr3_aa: ASRPGTASGQPQH

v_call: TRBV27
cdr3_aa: ASSLTGRGYEQF

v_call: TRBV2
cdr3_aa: ASRSQRAVEKLF

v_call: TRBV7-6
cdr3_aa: ASSLTEAPGELF

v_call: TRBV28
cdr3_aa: ASRRASGTDIKIQPQH

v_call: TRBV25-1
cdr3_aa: ASSLTGSTEAF

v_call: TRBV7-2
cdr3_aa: ASSPGGSSYEQY

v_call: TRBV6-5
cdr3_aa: ASRMTGDTEAF

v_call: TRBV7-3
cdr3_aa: ASSSSSTDTQY

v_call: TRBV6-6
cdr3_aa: ASSSPETSGYEQY

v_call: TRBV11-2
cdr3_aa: ASSFSPIRGSVQETQY

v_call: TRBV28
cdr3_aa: ASRTLSDTQY

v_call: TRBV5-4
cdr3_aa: ASSFVDRGYGYT

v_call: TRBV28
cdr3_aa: ASSLSTGEWY

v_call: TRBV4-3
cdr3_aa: ASSQEGRGSYGYT